The rows below give T cell receptor beta chains drawn from one sample of a study of blood T cell repertoires in COVID-19. This table comes from immunoSEQ multiplex PCR, and its TCRdb copy is limited to in-frame clones, with some not included. The repertoire holds roughly 68,000 clones, with approximately 85% as singletons. The sequenced material came from peripheral blood. The source of these receptors is a man between 45 and 60 years old with acute or convalescent COVID-19. Each CDR3 is given with its conserved first and last residue. Size tells how often a clone was seen (once, few, many) or the class of an expanded clone, and some rows leave it out.

CDR3 protein: CASSDRELEAQYF
V gene: TRBV5-1
clone size: -

CDR3 protein: CASRATGAGNTIYF
V gene: TRBV5-1
clone size: -

CDR3 protein: CASSQVTGAVADTQYF
V gene: TRBV4-1
clone size: -

CDR3 protein: CASSQAGTGGASGNSPLHF
V gene: TRBV4-1
clone size: -

CDR3 protein: CASSALAGSGGGVETQYF
V gene: TRBV5-8
clone size: -

CDR3 protein: CASSLSELRTGLRGYTF
V gene: TRBV28
clone size: -

CDR3 protein: CASSQGEGDIQYF
V gene: TRBV14
clone size: -

CDR3 protein: CAWSVPPTSGGALITGELFF
V gene: TRBV30
clone size: -

CDR3 protein: CSVAETAYGYTF
V gene: TRBV29-1
clone size: -

CDR3 protein: CASSQGNRRMQYF
V gene: TRBV3-1/TRBV3-2
clone size: -

CDR3 protein: CASSSSGDHYGYTF
V gene: TRBV5-1
clone size: -

CDR3 protein: CASSVGWDSIGEQYF
V gene: TRBV5-1
clone size: -

CDR3 protein: CASSLMGSGGTDTQYF
V gene: TRBV5-1
clone size: -

CDR3 protein: CASSSGTDNSPLHF
V gene: TRBV7-9
clone size: -

CDR3 protein: CASLLPGRNTEAFF
V gene: TRBV30
clone size: -

CDR3 protein: CASSRGQTMNTEAFF
V gene: TRBV6-5
clone size: -

CDR3 protein: CASRERGDAPEQYF
V gene: TRBV19
clone size: -

CDR3 protein: CASSQDRGYYNEQFF
V gene: TRBV4-2
clone size: -

CDR3 protein: CASSYKETQYF
V gene: TRBV5-1
clone size: once

CDR3 protein: CSVDDRGEQNTQYF
V gene: TRBV29-1
clone size: -

CDR3 protein: CASSVEVGGQDEQFF
V gene: TRBV9
clone size: -

CDR3 protein: CASSLSFSRQGDYEQYF
V gene: TRBV5-1
clone size: -

CDR3 protein: CASSVGGHGTEAFF
V gene: TRBV7-9
clone size: -

CDR3 protein: CASSPSLAGGGTQYF
V gene: TRBV7-2
clone size: few

CDR3 protein: CASSYPDRGGNQPQHF
V gene: TRBV6-9
clone size: -

CDR3 protein: CASSLGQLAGVETQYF
V gene: TRBV7-9
clone size: -

CDR3 protein: CASSRDRPNEKLFF
V gene: TRBV6-5
clone size: -

CDR3 protein: CASSTTGTNYGYTF
V gene: TRBV6-2/TRBV6-3
clone size: -